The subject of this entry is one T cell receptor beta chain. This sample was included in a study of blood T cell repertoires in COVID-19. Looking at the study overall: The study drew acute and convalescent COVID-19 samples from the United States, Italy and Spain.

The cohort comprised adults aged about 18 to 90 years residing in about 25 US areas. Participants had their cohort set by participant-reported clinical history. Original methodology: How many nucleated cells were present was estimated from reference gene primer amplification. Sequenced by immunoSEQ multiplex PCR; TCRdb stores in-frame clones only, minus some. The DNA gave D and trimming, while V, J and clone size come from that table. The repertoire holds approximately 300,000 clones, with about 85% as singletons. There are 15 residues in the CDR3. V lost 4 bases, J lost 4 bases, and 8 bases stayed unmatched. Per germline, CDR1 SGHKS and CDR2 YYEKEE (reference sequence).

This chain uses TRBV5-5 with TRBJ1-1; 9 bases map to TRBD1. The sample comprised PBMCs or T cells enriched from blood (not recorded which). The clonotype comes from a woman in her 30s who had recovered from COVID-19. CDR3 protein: CASSGAGQGSTEAFF. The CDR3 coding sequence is TGTGCCAGCAGCGGAGCGGGACAGGGCTCCACTGAAGCTTTCTTT.